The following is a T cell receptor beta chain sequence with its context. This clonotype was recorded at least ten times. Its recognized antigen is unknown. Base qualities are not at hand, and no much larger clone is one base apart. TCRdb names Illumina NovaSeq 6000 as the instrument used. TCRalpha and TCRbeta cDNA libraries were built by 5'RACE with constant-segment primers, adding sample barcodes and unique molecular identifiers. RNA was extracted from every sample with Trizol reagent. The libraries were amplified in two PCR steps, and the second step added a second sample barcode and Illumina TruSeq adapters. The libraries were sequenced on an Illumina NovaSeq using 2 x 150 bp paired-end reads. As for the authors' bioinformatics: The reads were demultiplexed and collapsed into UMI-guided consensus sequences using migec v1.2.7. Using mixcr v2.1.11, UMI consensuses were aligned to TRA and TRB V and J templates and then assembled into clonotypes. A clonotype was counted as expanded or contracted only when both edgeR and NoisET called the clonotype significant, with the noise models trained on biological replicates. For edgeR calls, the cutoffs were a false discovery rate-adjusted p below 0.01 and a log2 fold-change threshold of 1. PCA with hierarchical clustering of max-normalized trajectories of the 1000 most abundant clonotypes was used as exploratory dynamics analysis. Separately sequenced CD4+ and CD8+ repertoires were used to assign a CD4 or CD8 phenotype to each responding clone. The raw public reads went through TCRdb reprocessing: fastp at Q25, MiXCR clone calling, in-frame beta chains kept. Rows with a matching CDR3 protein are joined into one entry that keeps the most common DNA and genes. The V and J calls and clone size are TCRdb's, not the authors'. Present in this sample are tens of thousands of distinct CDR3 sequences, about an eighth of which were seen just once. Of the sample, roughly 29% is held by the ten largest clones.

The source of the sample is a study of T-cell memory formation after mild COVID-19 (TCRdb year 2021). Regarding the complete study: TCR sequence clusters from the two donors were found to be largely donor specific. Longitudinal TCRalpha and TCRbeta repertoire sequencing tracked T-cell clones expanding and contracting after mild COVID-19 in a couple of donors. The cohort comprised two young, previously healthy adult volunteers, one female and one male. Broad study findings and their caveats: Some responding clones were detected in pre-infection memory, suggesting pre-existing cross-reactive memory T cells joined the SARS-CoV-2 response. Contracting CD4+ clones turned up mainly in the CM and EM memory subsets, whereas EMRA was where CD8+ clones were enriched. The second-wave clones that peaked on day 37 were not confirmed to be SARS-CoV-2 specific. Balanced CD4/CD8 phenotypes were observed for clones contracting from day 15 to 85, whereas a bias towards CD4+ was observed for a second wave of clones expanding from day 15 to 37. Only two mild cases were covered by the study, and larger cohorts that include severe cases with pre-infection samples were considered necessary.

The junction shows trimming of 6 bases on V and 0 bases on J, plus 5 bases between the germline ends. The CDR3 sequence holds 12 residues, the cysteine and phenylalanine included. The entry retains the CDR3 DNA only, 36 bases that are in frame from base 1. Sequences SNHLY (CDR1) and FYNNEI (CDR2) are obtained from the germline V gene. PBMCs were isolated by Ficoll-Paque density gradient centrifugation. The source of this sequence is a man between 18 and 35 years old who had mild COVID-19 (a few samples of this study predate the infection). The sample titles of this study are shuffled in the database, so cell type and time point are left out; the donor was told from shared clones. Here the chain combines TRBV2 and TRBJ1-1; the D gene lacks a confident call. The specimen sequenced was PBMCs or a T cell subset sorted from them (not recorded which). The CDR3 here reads CASSPLNTEAFF. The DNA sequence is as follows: TGTGCCAGCAGCCCACTGAACACTGAAGCTTTCTTT.